This T cell receptor (beta chain) originates from a study of T cell changes during pregnancy in multiple sclerosis (dated by TCRdb to the late 2010s). Some background on the complete study: The study examined how the T cell repertoire changed over the course of pregnancy in women with multiple sclerosis.

CDR1 MNHNY and CDR2 SVGAGI are derived from the germline V gene (reference sequence). The CDR3, from cysteine to phenylalanine, totals 13 residues. The sequence is cut down to CDR3 DNA, 39 bases in frame from base 1. Ends trimmed: V by 5 bases, J by 6 bases; bases unmatched to a gene: 0. Turning to this clone: The target of this receptor is not known. Base quality data are lacking; no much larger clone is found one base away.

Library prep was done by the immunoSEQ multiplex PCR assay. The table was pulled from immuneACCESS by TCRdb, which kept in-frame rearrangements only. Such tables lose some clones; where checked, under half of the loss comes from unresolved V genes, and the rest has no known cause. This sample lists fewer than 150,000 clones; around 97% were detected once. Of the sample, 0.44% is held by the ten largest clones. This sequence uses TRBV6-6 and TRBJ2-7; 14 central bases correspond to TRBD2. The input for sequencing was peripheral blood, taken after pregnancy. This sequence originates from a female donor with multiple sclerosis, enrolled in a pregnancy study. The CDR3 reads as follows: CASSGTSGSEQYF. The sequenced DNA: TGTGCCAGCAGTGGGACTAGCGGGAGCGAGCAGTACTTC.